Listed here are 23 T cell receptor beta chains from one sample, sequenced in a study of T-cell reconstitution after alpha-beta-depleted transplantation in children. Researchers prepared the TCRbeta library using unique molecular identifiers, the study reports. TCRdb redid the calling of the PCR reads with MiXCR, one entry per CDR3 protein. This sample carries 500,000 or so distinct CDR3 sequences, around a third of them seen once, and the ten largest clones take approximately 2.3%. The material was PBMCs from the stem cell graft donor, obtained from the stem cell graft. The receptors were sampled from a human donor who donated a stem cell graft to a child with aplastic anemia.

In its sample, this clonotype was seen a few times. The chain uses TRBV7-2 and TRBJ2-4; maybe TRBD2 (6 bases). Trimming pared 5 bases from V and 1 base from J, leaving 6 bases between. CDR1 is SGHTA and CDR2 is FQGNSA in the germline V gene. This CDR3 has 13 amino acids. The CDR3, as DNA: TGTGCCAGCAGCCGGGGGGCCAAAAACATTCAGTACTTC. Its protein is CASSRGAKNIQYF.

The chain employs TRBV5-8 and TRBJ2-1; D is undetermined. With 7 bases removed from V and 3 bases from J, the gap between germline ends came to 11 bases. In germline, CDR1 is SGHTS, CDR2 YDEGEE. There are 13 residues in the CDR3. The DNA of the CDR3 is TGTGCCAGCCTGGACGGTGGCTACAATGAGCAGTTCTTC. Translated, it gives CASLDGGYNEQFF.

The CDR3 spells CASSFRDRGRGIYEQYF. The CDR3 nucleotides read TGTGCCAGCAGTTTTCGGGACAGGGGGCGTGGGATCTACGAGCAGTACTTC. The genes are TRBV28 and TRBJ2-7; 12 bases map to TRBD1. The CDR3 totals 17 residues. V trimming: 3 bases; J trimming: 3 bases; junction bases outside the gene matches: 9. Germline CDR1 reads MDHEN; CDR2 reads SYDVKM. The variable domain in full, with the rest retrieved from reference TRBV28 and TRBJ2-7, is DVKVTQSSRYLVKRTGEKVFLECVQDMDHENMFWYRQDPGLGLRLIYFSYDVKMKEKGDIPEGYSVSREKKERFSLILESASTNQTSMYLCASSFRDRGRGIYEQYFGPGTRLTVT.

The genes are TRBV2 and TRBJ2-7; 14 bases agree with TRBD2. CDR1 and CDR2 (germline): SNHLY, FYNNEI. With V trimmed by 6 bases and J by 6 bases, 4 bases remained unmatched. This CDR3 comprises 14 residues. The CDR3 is CASRPGLAGAEQYF. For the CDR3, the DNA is TGTGCCAGCAGGCCGGGACTAGCGGGAGCCGAGCAGTACTTC.

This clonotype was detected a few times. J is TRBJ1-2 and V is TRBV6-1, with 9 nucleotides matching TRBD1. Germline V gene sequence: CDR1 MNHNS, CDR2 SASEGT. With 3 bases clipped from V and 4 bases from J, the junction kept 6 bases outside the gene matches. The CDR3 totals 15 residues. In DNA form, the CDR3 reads TGTGCCAGCAGTGAGTTGGGACAGGGATTCTATGGCTACACCTTC. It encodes CASSELGQGFYGYTF.

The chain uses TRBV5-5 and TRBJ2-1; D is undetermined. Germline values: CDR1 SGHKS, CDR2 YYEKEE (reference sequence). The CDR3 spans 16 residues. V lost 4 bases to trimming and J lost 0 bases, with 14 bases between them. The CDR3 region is CASSRTTKSSYNEQFF. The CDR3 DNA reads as TGTGCCAGCAGCCGCACTACGAAAAGCTCCTACAATGAGCAGTTCTTC.

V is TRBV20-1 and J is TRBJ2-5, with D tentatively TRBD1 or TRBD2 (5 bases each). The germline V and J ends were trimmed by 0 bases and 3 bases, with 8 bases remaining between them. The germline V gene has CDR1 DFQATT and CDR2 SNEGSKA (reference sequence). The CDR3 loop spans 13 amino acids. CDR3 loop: CSARDQGEETQYF. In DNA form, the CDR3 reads TGCAGTGCTAGAGATCAGGGAGAAGAGACCCAGTACTTC.

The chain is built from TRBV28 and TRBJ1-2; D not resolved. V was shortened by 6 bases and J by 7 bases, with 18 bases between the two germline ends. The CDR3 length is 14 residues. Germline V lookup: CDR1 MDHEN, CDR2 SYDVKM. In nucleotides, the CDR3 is TGTGCCAGCAGCTTGGCCCGGTCGTCTGGTGGCTACACCTTC. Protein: CASSLARSSGGYTF.

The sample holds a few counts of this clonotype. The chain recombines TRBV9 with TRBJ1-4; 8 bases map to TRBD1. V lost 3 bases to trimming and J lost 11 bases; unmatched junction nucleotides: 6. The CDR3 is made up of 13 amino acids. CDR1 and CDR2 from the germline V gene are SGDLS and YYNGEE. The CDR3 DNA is TGTGCCAGCAGCGCACTGACAGGGGACAAACTGTTTTTT. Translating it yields CASSALTGDKLFF.

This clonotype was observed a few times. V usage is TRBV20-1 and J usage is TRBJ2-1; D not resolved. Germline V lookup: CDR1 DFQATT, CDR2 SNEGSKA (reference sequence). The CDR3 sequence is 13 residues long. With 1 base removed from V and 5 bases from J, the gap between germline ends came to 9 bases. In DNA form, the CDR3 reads TGCAGTGCTAGAGCCCGAGGAGACAATGAGCAGTTCTTC. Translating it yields CSARARGDNEQFF.

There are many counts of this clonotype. The CDR3 nucleotides are TGTGCCAGCAGCCCTACTAGCGGACCCTACAATGAGCAGTTCTTC. This gives the protein CASSPTSGPYNEQFF. V gene TRBV12-3 or TRBV12-4 combines with J gene TRBJ2-1, with 8 positions matching TRBD2. V dropped 6 bases and J dropped 2; count of bases not matched to a gene: 6. The CDR3 loop spans 15 amino acids.

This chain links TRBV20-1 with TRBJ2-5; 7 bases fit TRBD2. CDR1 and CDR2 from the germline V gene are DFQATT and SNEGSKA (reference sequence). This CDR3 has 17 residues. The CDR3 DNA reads TGCTGCGCTAGAGATCTAGGTGGCGGGAGCTTAGGAGAGACCCAGTACTTC. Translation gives CCARDLGGGSLGETQYF.

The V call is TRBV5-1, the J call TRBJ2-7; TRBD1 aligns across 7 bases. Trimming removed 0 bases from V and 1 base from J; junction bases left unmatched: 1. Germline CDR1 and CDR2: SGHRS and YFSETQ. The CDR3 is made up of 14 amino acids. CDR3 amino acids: CASSLVTGSYEQYV. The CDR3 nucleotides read TGCGCCAGCAGCTTGGTGACAGGGTCCTACGAGCAGTACGTC.

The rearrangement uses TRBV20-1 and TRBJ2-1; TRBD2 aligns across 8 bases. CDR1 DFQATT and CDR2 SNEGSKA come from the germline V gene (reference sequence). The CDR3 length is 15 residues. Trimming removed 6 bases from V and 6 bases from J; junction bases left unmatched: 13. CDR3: CSARLGSSGVNEQFF. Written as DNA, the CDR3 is TGCAGTGCCAGACTAGGTAGTAGCGGGGTCAATGAGCAGTTCTTC.

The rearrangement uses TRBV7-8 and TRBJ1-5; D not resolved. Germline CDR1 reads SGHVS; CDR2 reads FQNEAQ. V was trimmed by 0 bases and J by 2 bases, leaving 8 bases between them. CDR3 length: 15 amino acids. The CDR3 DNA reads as TGTGCCAGCAGCTTAGCCAGGTTCGGCAATCAGCCCCAGCATTTT. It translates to CASSLARFGNQPQHF.

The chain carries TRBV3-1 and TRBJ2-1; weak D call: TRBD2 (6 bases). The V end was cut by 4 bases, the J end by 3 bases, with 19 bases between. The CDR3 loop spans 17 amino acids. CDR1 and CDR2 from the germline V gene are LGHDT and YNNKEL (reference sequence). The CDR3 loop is CASSPGDVEGSYNEQFF. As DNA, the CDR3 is TGTGCCAGCAGCCCCGGGGATGTGGAGGGCAGCTACAATGAGCAGTTCTTC.

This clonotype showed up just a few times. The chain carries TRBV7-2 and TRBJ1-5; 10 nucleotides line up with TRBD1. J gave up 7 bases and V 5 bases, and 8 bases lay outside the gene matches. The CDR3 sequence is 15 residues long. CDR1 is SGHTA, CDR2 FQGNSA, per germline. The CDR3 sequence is CASSADGTGAQPQHF. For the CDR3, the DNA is TGTGCCAGCAGCGCCGACGGGACAGGGGCCCAGCCCCAGCATTTT.

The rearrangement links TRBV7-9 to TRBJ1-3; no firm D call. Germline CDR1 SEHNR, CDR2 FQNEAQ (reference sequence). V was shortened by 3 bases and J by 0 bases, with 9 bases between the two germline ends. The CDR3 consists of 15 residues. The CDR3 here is CASSFTPGSGNTIYF. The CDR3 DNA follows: TGTGCCAGCAGCTTCACACCCGGCTCTGGAAACACCATATATTTT.

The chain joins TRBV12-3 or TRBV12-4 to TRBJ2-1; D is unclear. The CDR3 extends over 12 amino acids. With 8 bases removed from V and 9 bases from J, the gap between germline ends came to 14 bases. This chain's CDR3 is CASQRPGGEQFF. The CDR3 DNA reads TGTGCCAGCCAGCGCCCCGGTGGTGAGCAGTTCTTC.

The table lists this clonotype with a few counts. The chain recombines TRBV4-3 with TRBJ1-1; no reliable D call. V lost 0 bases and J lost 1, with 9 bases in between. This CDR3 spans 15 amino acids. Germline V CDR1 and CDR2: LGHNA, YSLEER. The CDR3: CASSQDRPKNTEAFF. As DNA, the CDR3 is TGCGCCAGCAGCCAAGACAGACCGAAGAACACTGAAGCTTTCTTT.

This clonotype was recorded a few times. For the CDR3, the DNA is TGTGCCAGCAGCGGGGACAGGGCTGGCAATCAGCCCCAGCATTTT. Translated, it gives CASSGDRAGNQPQHF. The chain uses TRBV6-1 and TRBJ1-5, with 9 bases lining up with TRBD1. The CDR3 consists of 15 residues. CDR1 MNHNS and CDR2 SASEGT come from the germline V gene. J gave up 2 bases and V 6 bases, and 5 bases lay outside the gene matches.

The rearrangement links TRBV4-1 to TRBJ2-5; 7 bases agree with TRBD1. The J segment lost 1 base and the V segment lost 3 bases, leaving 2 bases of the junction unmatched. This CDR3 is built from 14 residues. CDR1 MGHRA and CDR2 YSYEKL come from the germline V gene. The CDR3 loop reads CASSHPGGQETQYF. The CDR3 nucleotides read TGCGCCAGCAGCCACCCAGGGGGCCAAGAGACCCAGTACTTC.

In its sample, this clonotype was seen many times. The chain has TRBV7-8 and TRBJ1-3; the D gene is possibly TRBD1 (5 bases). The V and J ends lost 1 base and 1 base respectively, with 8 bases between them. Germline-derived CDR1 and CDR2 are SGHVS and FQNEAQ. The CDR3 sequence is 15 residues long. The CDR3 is CASSLGGGSGNTIYF. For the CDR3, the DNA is TGTGCCAGCAGCTTAGGGGGGGGTTCTGGAAACACCATATATTTT.